This T cell receptor (beta chain) was recorded in a study of T cell responses to AZD1222 COVID-19 vaccine. In regard to this clone: The antigen remains unidentified.

Study-level results: Among the donors, most were white British and more were female, and clonal diversity was possibly underestimated. With two AZD1222 doses given, Spike-specific TCR breadth and depth both rose.

Assay used: immunoSEQ multiplex PCR; TCRdb lists only in-frame clones, some missing. The data contain about 120,000 clones, approximately 90% of them singletons. Germline CDR1 and CDR2: LGHDT and YNNKEL (reference sequence). Unmatched junction bases numbered 12, after V lost 0 bases and J lost 4 bases. There are 18 residues in the CDR3. This chain links TRBV3-1 (or the pseudogene TRBV3-2) with TRBJ1-2; TRBD1 agrees at 9 bases. This material consisted of peripheral blood, taken on day 0 of AZD1222 vaccination. This clonotype was sampled from an adult in good health. The CDR3 DNA reads as TGTGCCAGCAGCCAAGAAGTCTACCCTGGGACAGGGTTCTATGGCTACACCTTC. Encoded protein: CASSQEVYPGTGFYGYTF.